Each of the 2 T cell receptor beta chains below was sequenced from the same sample in a study of blood T cell repertoires in COVID-19. The data were produced by immunoSEQ multiplex PCR, yet TCRdb's version contains in-frame clones alone and is incomplete. The sample lists about 170,000 clones, approximately 83% seen once, with roughly 10% in the top ten. The sequenced sample was peripheral blood. These receptors were taken from a man aged 65 to 79 with active or convalescent COVID-19.

This chain connects TRBV29-1 to TRBJ2-1, with D possibly matching TRBD2 (6 bases). CDR1 SQVTM and CDR2 ANQGSEA come from the germline V gene. The CDR3 has 13 residues. Trimming shortened V by 4 bases and J by 4 bases, and 11 bases separated the two germline ends. DNA of the CDR3: TGCAGCGTTGGCGGGGACCCTTACAATGAGCAGTTCTTC. Protein: CSVGGDPYNEQFF.

The chain is built from TRBV6-5 and TRBJ2-7; D perhaps matches TRBD2 (6 bases). Germline CDR1 and CDR2: MNHEY and SVGAGI. The CDR3 spans 13 residues. V was trimmed by 4 bases and J by 5 bases, leaving 12 bases between them. This CDR3 is CASSLDRRDEQYF. CDR3 nucleotide sequence: TGTGCCAGCAGTTTGGACCGGAGGGACGAGCAGTACTTC.